Following are 5 T cell receptor beta chains from one sample sequenced in a study of T cell repertoires in cytomegalovirus infection. TCRdb analysed the reads with MiXCR anew, one entry per CDR3 protein. The sample gives 900,000 to 950,000 distinct CDR3 sequences, 30% to 40% of which show up once; over 12% is in the top ten. These receptors have no identified antigens. The sequencing used cultured CD8+ T cells from PBMCs, collected from culture after CMV antigen stimulation. These receptors were collected from a human donor in good health (CMV status not recorded). Some clones in this sample may be carry-over from other donors' samples.

This clonotype was observed a single time. The gene calls are TRBV27 and TRBJ2-3; D unresolved. Germline values: CDR1 MNHEY, CDR2 SMNVEV (reference sequence). V lost 6 bases and J 13 bases, leaving 14 bases between the germline ends. The CDR3 covers 11 residues. For the CDR3, the DNA is TGTGCCAGCAGATCCTTCGCTCGGGAGTATTTT. This encodes CASRSFAREYF.

This clonotype was seen many times. The chain combines TRBV7-9 with TRBJ1-3; D is unresolved. Germline V gene lookup returns CDR1 SEHNR and CDR2 FQNEAQ (reference sequence). The V end was cut by 5 bases, the J end by 0 bases, with 11 bases between. The CDR3 covers 15 residues. The CDR3 coding sequence is TGTGCCAGCAGCCTCAGAAAAAACTCTGGAAACACCATATATTTT. Its translation is CASSLRKNSGNTIYF.

This clonotype came up many times. This chain links TRBV7-6 with TRBJ2-5, with TRBD2 as a possible D gene (5 bases). The CDR3 runs to 16 residues. V gave up 3 bases and J gave up 3 bases, with 17 bases separating them. Germline loops: CDR1 SGHVS, CDR2 FNYEAQ. The CDR3 loop is CASSFVRGLSEETQYF. The CDR3 DNA sequence: TGTGCCAGCAGCTTTGTTCGGGGTCTTTCCGAAGAGACCCAGTACTTC.

This clonotype was counted only a few times. The rearrangement joins TRBV7-9 to TRBJ2-1; D ambiguous. The CDR3 is 15 residues long. The germline V gene encodes CDR1 SEHNR and CDR2 FQNEAQ (reference sequence). V lost 1 base and J lost 3, with 10 bases in between. CDR3 in DNA: TGTGCCAGCAGCTTAGAATTCGCCCTCTACAATGAGCAGTTCTTC. Encoded protein: CASSLEFALYNEQFF. Filled out from reference TRBV7-9 and TRBJ2-1, the complete variable domain reads DTGVSQNPRHKITKRGQNVTFRCDPISEHNRLYWYRQTLGQGPEFLTYFQNEAQLEKSRLLSDRFSAERPKGSFSTLEIQRTEQGDSAMYLCASSLEFALYNEQFFGPGTRLTVL.

Many counts were recorded for this clonotype. The J gene is TRBJ2-7, the V gene TRBV5-1; 11 bases fit TRBD1. This CDR3 is 15 amino acids long. V gave up 4 bases and J gave up 1 base; unmatched junction bases: 4. Germline assignment: CDR1 SGHRS and CDR2 YFSETQ. CDR3 region: CASSADRGHSYEQYV. CDR3 DNA: TGCGCCAGCAGCGCGGACAGGGGGCATTCCTACGAGCAGTACGTC.